The 22 T cell receptor beta chains in this list originate from one sample, sequenced in a study of T cell responses to AZD1222 COVID-19 vaccine. Profiling relied on immunoSEQ multiplex PCR, and the TCRdb table lists in-frame clones only, not all of them. The sample comprises 150,000 or so clones, roughly 92% of which are singletons, and 1.3% rests with the top ten. The sequences come from peripheral blood, collected on day 0 of AZD1222 vaccination. All receptors come from an adult in good health.

The chain combines TRBV11-2 with TRBJ2-7; D ambiguous. CDR3 length: 12 amino acids. With 4 bases removed from V and 7 bases from J, the gap between germline ends came to 11 bases. Germline CDR1 is SGHAT and CDR2 is FQNNGV. CDR3 region: CASSWVEGEQYF. In DNA form, the CDR3 reads TGTGCCAGCAGCTGGGTCGAAGGGGAGCAGTACTTC.

The genes are TRBV23-1 and TRBJ1-2; D is perhaps TRBD1 (6 bases). TRBV23-1 is assigned to the ORF class and has an uncertain function. Between the trimmed V and J ends, which lost 1 base and 2 bases, there was a span of 14 bases. The CDR3 length is 16 residues. CDR3 nucleotide sequence: TGCGCCAGCAGTCAATGTGGGGGGCGAGGAAACTATGGCTACACCTTC. This gives the protein CASSQCGGRGNYGYTF.

Written as DNA, the CDR3 is TGTGCCAGAAGCTTAAAAAAGCCAGAGGAGATTTGGGGCTACACCTTC. It yields the protein CARSLKKPEEIWGYTF. The chain joins TRBV5-3 to TRBJ1-2, with D unclear. TRBV5-3 falls under the ORF class, with uncertain function. Trimming removed 2 bases at V and 8 bases at J, with 22 bases between. This CDR3 comprises 16 residues.

The CDR3 DNA reads as TGCGCCAGCGGTGGGAGGGTGAATGAAAAACTGTTTTTT. Protein sequence: CASGGRVNEKLFF. The rearrangement uses TRBV10-2 and TRBJ1-4; unclear D gene. Germline CDR1 is WSHSY and CDR2 is SAAADI. V lost 8 bases, J lost 5 bases, and 12 bases lay in between. The CDR3 loop spans 13 amino acids.

The CDR3 DNA reads TGCGCCAGCAGCCTTCAAGGTGGACAGGGGTGGGGCTACACCTTC. This translates into CASSLQGGQGWGYTF. The V gene is TRBV5-1, the J gene TRBJ1-2; 9 nucleotides agree with TRBD1. The CDR3 has 15 residues. Germline V lookup: CDR1 SGHRS, CDR2 YFSETQ. V was pared by 4 bases and J by 8 bases, with 12 bases of the junction left unmatched.

The rearrangement uses TRBV28 and TRBJ1-2; TRBD1 matches 7 bases. The V and J ends lost 5 bases and 3 bases, in that order; junction bases with no gene match: 9. Germline values: CDR1 MDHEN, CDR2 SYDVKM. This CDR3 has 15 amino acids. The CDR3 nucleotides read TGTGCCAGCAGTAGGGGGCAGGGAAGAGACTATGGCTACACCTTC. This codes for CASSRGQGRDYGYTF.

This clone was observed a few times. The gene calls are TRBV27 and TRBJ1-1; D unclear. Trimming took off 4 bases at V and 0 bases at J, with 12 bases between the two ends. Germline lookup yields CDR1 MNHEY and CDR2 SMNVEV (reference sequence). The CDR3 totals 15 residues. The CDR3: CASSWRRNMNTEAFF. The CDR3 DNA reads as TGTGCCAGCAGTTGGCGTAGGAACATGAACACTGAAGCTTTCTTT.

This sequence joins TRBV2 and TRBJ1-6, with D possibly being TRBD1 (6 bases). Between the trimmed V and J ends, which lost 8 bases and 4 bases, there was a span of 18 bases. Germline CDR1 reads SNHLY; CDR2 reads FYNNEI. The CDR3 length is 16 residues. For the CDR3, the DNA is TGTGCCAGCGACCAGGGGATAATTCTATATAATTCACCCCTCCACTTT. This translates into CASDQGIILYNSPLHF. The full variable domain, its missing parts supplied by reference TRBV2 and TRBJ1-6, is EPEVTQTPSHQVTQMGQEVILRCVPISNHLYFYWYRQILGQKVEFLVSFYNNEISEKSEIFDDQFSVERPDGSNFTLKIRSTKLEDSAMYFCASDQGIILYNSPLHFGNGTRLTVT.

Only a few counts were recorded for this clone. V is TRBV12-5 and J is TRBJ1-1, with D possibly being TRBD1 (5 bases). V was trimmed by 4 bases and J by 0 bases, leaving 12 bases between them. Per the germline V gene, CDR1 is LGHNT and CDR2 is FRNRAP. The CDR3 runs 15 residues. DNA for the CDR3: TGTGCTAGTGGTTCCCCGGGGCTGATGAACACTGAAGCTTTCTTT. As protein: CASGSPGLMNTEAFF.

J is TRBJ2-1 and V is TRBV29-1, with 11 bases lining up with TRBD2. This CDR3 is 15 amino acids long. Germline lookup yields CDR1 SQVTM and CDR2 ANQGSEA. V lost 3 bases, J lost 9 bases, and 10 bases stayed unmatched. The CDR3 reads CSVDLGLAVWGEQFF. The CDR3 region has the DNA TGCAGCGTTGATTTGGGACTAGCGGTTTGGGGTGAGCAGTTCTTC.

V gene TRBV5-5 combines with J gene TRBJ1-6; D is unresolved. Trimming removed 0 bases at V and 10 bases at J, with 17 bases between. The germline gives CDR1 SGHKS, CDR2 YYEKEE (reference sequence). The CDR3 is 16 amino acids. Written as DNA, the CDR3 is TGTGCCAGCAGCTTGGCCGGCAGGCCCCAAAGGTCACCCCTCCACTTT. Its protein is CASSLAGRPQRSPLHF. Combining the CDR3 with reference TRBV5-5 and TRBJ1-6 gives the whole variable domain DAGVTQSPTHLIKTRGQQVTLRCSPISGHKSVSWYQQVLGQGPQFIFQYYEKEERGRGNFPDRFSARQFPNYSSELNVNALLLGDSALYLCASSLAGRPQRSPLHFGNGTRLTVT.

The chain combines TRBV10-3 with TRBJ2-7; 9 bases map to TRBD1. Losses at the gene ends were 4 bases for V and 1 base for J; bases not matched to a gene: 5. Looked up from germline, CDR1 is ENHRY and CDR2 is SYGVKD. The CDR3 runs to 15 residues. CDR3 protein: CAISGVDRGSYEQYF. CDR3 sequence (DNA): TGTGCCATCAGTGGGGTCGACAGGGGGTCCTACGAGCAGTACTTC.

The chain links TRBV30 to TRBJ2-7; maybe TRBD1 (5 bases). This CDR3 comprises 14 residues. Deletions cut 3 bases from V and 0 bases from J, with 12 bases between. The germline CDR1 and CDR2 sequences are GTSNPN and SVGIG (reference sequence). The CDR3, as DNA: TGTGCCTGGAGCAGGGTAGTAAGCTCCTACGAGCAGTACTTC. Amino acids: CAWSRVVSSYEQYF. The whole variable domain, filled in from reference TRBV30 and TRBJ2-7, reads SQTIHQWPATLVQPVGSPLSLECTVEGTSNPNLYWYRQAAGRGLQLLFYSVGIGQISSEVPQNLSASRPQDRQFILSSKKLLLSDSGFYLCAWSRVVSSYEQYFGPGTRLTVT.

This clone was detected only once. V gene TRBV7-3 combines with J gene TRBJ2-2; TRBD2 is a possible D gene (6 bases). In germline, CDR1 is SGHTA, CDR2 FQGTGA. V was trimmed by 0 bases and J by 5 bases, leaving 13 bases between them. The CDR3 sequence is 16 residues long. The CDR3 region is CASSLTSGAGTGELFF. The CDR3 DNA follows: TGTGCCAGCAGCTTAACGTCCGGGGCGGGGACCGGGGAGCTGTTTTTT.

The CDR3 protein is CASSPLGPGNTIYF. CDR3 DNA: TGTGCCAGCAGCCCCCTGGGGCCTGGAAACACCATATATTTT. The chain combines TRBV14 with TRBJ1-3, with TRBD1 as a possible D gene (5 bases). CDR1 is SGHDN, CDR2 FVKESK, per germline. The CDR3 has 14 residues. V lost 4 bases, J lost 2 bases, and 9 bases lay in between.

This clone was counted once. The CDR3 sequence: CASSLTVNTEAFF. CDR3 DNA sequence: TGTGCCAGCAGTCTTACGGTGAACACTGAAGCTTTCTTT. The chain employs TRBV6-5 and TRBJ1-1, with D hard to call. There are 13 residues in the CDR3. Looked up from germline, CDR1 is MNHEY and CDR2 is SVGAGI. V was cut by 5 bases and J by 0 bases, with 7 bases left in between.

Notes on this clone: This same CDR3 is encoded by further DNA sequences in the sample. This rearrangement joins TRBV6-5 to TRBJ1-1; D remains unclear. Germline CDR1 reads MNHEY; CDR2 reads SVGAGI. The CDR3 consists of 11 residues. V was trimmed by 9 bases and J by 1 base, leaving 6 bases between them. The chain's CDR3 is CASRENTEAFF. DNA of the CDR3: TGTGCCAGTAGGGAGAACACTGAAGCTTTCTTT.

The rearrangement joins TRBV2 to TRBJ2-1; the match to TRBD2 covers 12 bases. CDR1 and CDR2 (germline): SNHLY, FYNNEI. With V trimmed by 4 bases and J by 5 bases, 6 bases remained unmatched. The CDR3 extends over 16 amino acids. CDR3 protein: CASSAALAGGDNEQFF. In DNA, the CDR3 is TGTGCCAGCAGTGCGGCACTAGCGGGAGGCGACAATGAGCAGTTCTTC.

The chain has TRBV25-1 and TRBJ2-1; D uncertain. The germline V gene has CDR1 MGHDK and CDR2 SYGVNS. V dropped 1 base and J dropped 6 bases, with 7 bases sitting between them. This CDR3 has 13 amino acids. The CDR3 spells CASSESNSNEQFF. The CDR3 nucleotides are TGTGCCAGCAGTGAATCCAACAGCAATGAGCAGTTCTTC.

The chain joins TRBV5-1 to TRBJ2-7; 14 nucleotides line up with TRBD2. This CDR3 is 15 amino acids long. Trimming removed 4 bases from V and 4 bases from J; junction bases left unmatched: 4. The germline V gene encodes CDR1 SGHRS and CDR2 YFSETQ. The CDR3 is CASSRGTSGSYEQYF. The CDR3 region has the DNA TGCGCCAGCAGCAGAGGGACTAGCGGGAGTTACGAGCAGTACTTC.

V is TRBV9 and J is TRBJ2-1; 7 positions agree with TRBD2. This CDR3 is 14 amino acids long. The junction had 6 bases not matched to a gene; V was cut back by 3 bases and J by 6 bases. Germline lookup yields CDR1 SGDLS and CDR2 YYNGEE. In DNA, the CDR3 is TGTGCCAGCAGCGGGGAGGCGGGAGTCAATGAGCAGTTCTTC. This codes for CASSGEAGVNEQFF.

This rearrangement joins TRBV11-2 to TRBJ1-2; possible D gene TRBD1, 5 bases. The length of the CDR3 is 15 residues. V lost 5 bases to trimming and J lost 4 bases, with 17 bases between them. Germline V gives CDR1 SGHAT, CDR2 FQNNGV. The CDR3: CASSPGRTSSYGYTF. CDR3 in DNA: TGTGCCAGCAGCCCAGGGCGGACCTCCTCCTATGGCTACACCTTC. The full variable domain, completed using reference TRBV11-2 and TRBJ1-2, is EAGVAQSPRYKIIEKRQSVAFWCNPISGHATLYWYQQILGQGPKLLIQFQNNGVVDDSQLPKDRFSAERLKGVDSTLKIQPAKLEDSAVYLCASSPGRTSSYGYTFGSGTRLTVV.